This TCR beta chain was documented in a study of T cells in Graves' hyperthyroidism and ophthalmopathy. The study's findings and limits: From stable hyperthyroidism, ophthalmopathy was set apart by a 13 V-J model. For ophthalmopathy, model prediction preceded onset by a median about 6.2 months.

What was amplified from RNA transcripts were TCR beta CDR3 regions. The HTBI primer set drove a first-round RT-PCR of the TCR CDR3. TCRdb processed the multiplex PCR reads anew with MiXCR; each CDR3 protein has one entry. The sample records hundreds of thousands of distinct CDR3 sequences, around 13% being singletons. V trimming: 0 bases; J trimming: 6 bases; junction bases outside the gene matches: 11. This CDR3 has 17 amino acids. Per the germline V gene, CDR1 is LGHDT and CDR2 is YNNKEL (reference sequence). Uncontrolled infections, other autoimmune diseases, pregnancy or lactation led to exclusion of patients. There are many counts of this clonotype. Its antigen is as yet unknown.

The sample taken for sequencing was blood. The chain is built from TRBV3-1 and TRBJ2-1; 7 bases align to TRBD2. The sequence derives from a woman aged 45-59 years with Graves' ophthalmopathy. The CDR3 reads CASSQEGGGRATNEQFF. The CDR3, as DNA: TGTGCCAGCAGCCAAGAAGGCGGTGGGAGGGCCACCAATGAGCAGTTCTTC.